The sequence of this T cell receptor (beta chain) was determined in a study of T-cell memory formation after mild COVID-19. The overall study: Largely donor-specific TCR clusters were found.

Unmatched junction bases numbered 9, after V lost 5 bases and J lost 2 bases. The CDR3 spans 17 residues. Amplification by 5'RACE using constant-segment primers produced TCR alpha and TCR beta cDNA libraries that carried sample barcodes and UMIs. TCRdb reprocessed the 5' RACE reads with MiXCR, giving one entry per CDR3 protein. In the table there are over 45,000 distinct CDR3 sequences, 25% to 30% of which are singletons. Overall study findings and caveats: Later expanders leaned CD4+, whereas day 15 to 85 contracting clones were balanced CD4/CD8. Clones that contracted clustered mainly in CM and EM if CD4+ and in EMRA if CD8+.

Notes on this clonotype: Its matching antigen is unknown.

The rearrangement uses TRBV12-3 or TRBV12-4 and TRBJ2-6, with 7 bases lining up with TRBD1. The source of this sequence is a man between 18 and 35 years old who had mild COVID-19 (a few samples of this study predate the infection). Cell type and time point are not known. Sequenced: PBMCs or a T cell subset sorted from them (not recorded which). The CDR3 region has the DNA TGTGCCAGCAGTGACGTCGCAGGGGGTCCTGGGGCCAACGTCCTGACTTTC. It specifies CASSDVAGGPGANVLTF.